A single sample is the source of the 5 T cell receptor beta chains below, sequenced in a study of T cell responses to AZD1222 COVID-19 vaccine. Produced via immunoSEQ multiplex PCR; TCRdb's table is partial and in-frame only. The repertoire consists of 130,000 or so clones, with about 93% occurring once and the leading ten covering approximately 4%. Material: peripheral blood, obtained 28 days after the second AZD1222 dose. The receptors derive from an adult who received the AZD1222 COVID-19 vaccine.

The table lists this clone with a count of one. The genes are TRBV24-1 and TRBJ2-1, with 16 bases fitting TRBD2. The V and J ends lost 2 bases and 8 bases, in that order; junction bases with no gene match: 2. The germline gives CDR1 KGHDR, CDR2 SFDVKD. The CDR3 loop spans 16 amino acids. CDR3 sequence: CATSDSGLAGGDEQFF. CDR3 sequence (DNA): TGTGCCACCAGTGATTCGGGACTAGCGGGGGGGGATGAGCAGTTCTTC.

This rearrangement joins TRBV21-1 to TRBJ2-7. TRBV21-1 is a pseudogene locus. CDR3 length: 14 residues. The CDR3 is CASSKGGAPHEQYF. In nucleotides, the CDR3 is TGTGCCAGCAGCAAAGGGGGGGCGCCCCACGAGCAGTACTTC.

This chain connects TRBV11-2 to TRBJ2-1; no definite D call. Trimming took 5 bases from V and 0 from J, leaving 11 bases between them. CDR1 and CDR2 from the germline V gene are SGHAT and FQNNGV. The CDR3 extends over 15 amino acids. CDR3 loop: CASSATLSSYNEQFF. The CDR3 region has the DNA TGTGCCAGCAGCGCGACCCTGAGCTCCTACAATGAGCAGTTCTTC.

The gene calls are TRBV6-5 and TRBJ2-5; D is unclear. The CDR3 runs 15 residues. The germline CDR1 and CDR2 sequences are MNHEY and SVGAGI. The V end lost 2 bases, the J end lost 6 bases, and 16 bases lay between the germline ends. The CDR3 region is CASSYDTTVGKTQYF. CDR3 nucleotides: TGTGCCAGCAGTTACGATACGACGGTGGGGAAGACCCAGTACTTC.

The rearrangement links TRBV5-6 to TRBJ2-5, with D hard to call. The CDR3 runs 13 residues. Germline CDR1 reads SGHDT; CDR2 reads YYEEEE. The germline V and J ends were trimmed by 1 base and 5 bases, with 9 bases remaining between them. The CDR3 region is CASSLPSGETQYF. The CDR3, as DNA: TGTGCCAGCAGCTTGCCTAGTGGGGAGACCCAGTACTTC.